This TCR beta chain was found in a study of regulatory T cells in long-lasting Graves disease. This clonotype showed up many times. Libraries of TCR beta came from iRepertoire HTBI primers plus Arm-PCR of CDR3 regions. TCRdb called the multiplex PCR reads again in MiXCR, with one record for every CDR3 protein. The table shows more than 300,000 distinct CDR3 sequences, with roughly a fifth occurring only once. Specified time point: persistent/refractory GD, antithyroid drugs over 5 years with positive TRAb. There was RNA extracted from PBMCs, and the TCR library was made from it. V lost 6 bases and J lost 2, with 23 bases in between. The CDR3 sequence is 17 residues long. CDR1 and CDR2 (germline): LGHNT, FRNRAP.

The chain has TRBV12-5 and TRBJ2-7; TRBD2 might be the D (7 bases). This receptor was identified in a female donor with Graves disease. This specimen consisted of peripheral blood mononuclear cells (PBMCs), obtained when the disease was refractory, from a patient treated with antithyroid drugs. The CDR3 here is CASGYAAGAMFPYEQYF. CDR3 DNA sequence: TGTGCTAGTGGCTATGCCGCGGGGGCCATGTTCCCCTACGAGCAGTACTTC.